A selection of T cell receptor beta chains follows, all from one sample in a study of long-term antiretroviral therapy in people with HIV. The repertoire was sequenced with immunoSEQ multiplex PCR; TCRdb's copy has only in-frame clones and lacks some. The sample includes 20,000 to 25,000 clones, roughly 91% of them seen just once. The material was unsorted PBMCs, obtained 2.3 years after starting antiretroviral therapy. These receptor sequences come from a man aged 55 to 70 with HIV. The CDR3 runs from the conserved cysteine through the conserved F or W. Fields, in order: D gene, clone size, V gene, J gene, CDR3 DNA, CDR3 protein. A D gene is named only where the DNA matches it firmly. Clone size is stated in some rows and not others, as once, few, many or a class when expanded.

D gene: -; clone size: -; V gene: TRBV5-4; J gene: TRBJ2-7; CDR3 DNA: TGTGCCAGCAGCTTGCGTGGCACCCAGGGAGAGCAGTACTTC; CDR3 protein: CASSLRGTQGEQYF
D gene: -; clone size: -; V gene: TRBV6-4; J gene: TRBJ2-5; CDR3 DNA: TGTGCCAGCATACCGCGGGGAAGAAAAGAGACCCAGTACTTC; CDR3 protein: CASIPRGRKETQYF
D gene: -; clone size: -; V gene: TRBV18; J gene: TRBJ1-2; CDR3 DNA: TGTGCCAGCTCACCACCGTCGGCTAACTATGGCTACACCTTC; CDR3 protein: CASSPPSANYGYTF
D gene: -; clone size: -; V gene: TRBV5-5; J gene: TRBJ2-1; CDR3 DNA: TGTGCCAGCAGCTTGGAGGGGGCCTACAATGAGCAGTTCTTC; CDR3 protein: CASSLEGAYNEQFF
D gene: -; clone size: once; V gene: TRBV18; J gene: TRBJ2-1; CDR3 DNA: TGTGCCAGCTCCATGACGGGCTACAATGAGCAGTTCTTC; CDR3 protein: CASSMTGYNEQFF
D gene: -; clone size: few; V gene: TRBV4-1; J gene: TRBJ1-5; CDR3 DNA: TGCGCCAGCAGCCAGACGGCGGGGGCGCCCGGTCAGCCCCAGCATTTT; CDR3 protein: CASSQTAGAPGQPQHF
D gene: -; clone size: -; V gene: TRBV11-1; J gene: TRBJ2-3; CDR3 DNA: TGTGCCAGCAGCTTAGCTAGCACAGATACGCAGTATTTT; CDR3 protein: CASSLASTDTQYF
D gene: TRBD2; clone size: -; V gene: TRBV18; J gene: TRBJ2-1; CDR3 DNA: TGTGCCAGCTCACCGAGCGGGGGGAGCTCCTACAATGAGCAGTTCTTC; CDR3 protein: CASSPSGGSSYNEQFF
D gene: -; clone size: -; V gene: TRBV6-5; J gene: TRBJ2-5; CDR3 DNA: TGTGCCAGCAGACCAGAGCCCCTGCCGAGAGAGACTCAGTACTTC; CDR3 protein: CASRPEPLPRETQYF
D gene: -; clone size: once; V gene: TRBV29-1; J gene: TRBJ1-3; CDR3 DNA: TGCAGCGGCGAAAGGCCAGGAGGTGACACCATATATTTT; CDR3 protein: CSGERPGGDTIYF
D gene: -; clone size: -; V gene: TRBV7-9; J gene: TRBJ2-7; CDR3 DNA: TGTGCCGTACAGGGCCAACCTGATGGAGAGCAGTACTTC; CDR3 protein: CAVQGQPDGEQYF
D gene: TRBD2; clone size: -; V gene: TRBV6-6; J gene: TRBJ2-5; CDR3 DNA: TGTGCCAGCAGTTACTTCACGGGGGGGGCCCAGGAGACCCAGTACTTC; CDR3 protein: CASSYFTGGAQETQYF
D gene: -; clone size: -; V gene: TRBV5-5; J gene: TRBJ2-1; CDR3 DNA: TGTGCCAGCAGCTTTAGGGGGGAGGGCGGTTTTTATGAGCAGTTCTTC; CDR3 protein: CASSFRGEGGFYEQFF
D gene: TRBD1; clone size: once; V gene: TRBV5-6; J gene: TRBJ2-5; CDR3 DNA: TGTGCCAGCAGCCTCGGACAGGGGGCGGGGGAGACCCAGTACTTC; CDR3 protein: CASSLGQGAGETQYF
D gene: TRBD1; clone size: -; V gene: TRBV7-9; J gene: TRBJ1-1; CDR3 DNA: TGTGCCAGCAGCTTAGGATTCGACAGGGTGCAGGCTTTCTTT; CDR3 protein: CASSLGFDRVQAFF
D gene: -; clone size: -; V gene: TRBV5-1; J gene: TRBJ1-5; CDR3 DNA: TGCGCCAGCAGCTTGGAAGGGTTCGATCAGCCCCAGCATTTT; CDR3 protein: CASSLEGFDQPQHF
D gene: TRBD1; clone size: -; V gene: TRBV5-1; J gene: TRBJ1-1; CDR3 DNA: TGCGCCAGCAGTCCGAACAGGGGGGGTACTGAAGCTTTCTTT; CDR3 protein: CASSPNRGGTEAFF
D gene: -; clone size: once; V gene: TRBV28; J gene: TRBJ2-7; CDR3 DNA: TGTGTGGCCGGGACAACCCCCTACGAGCAGTACTTC; CDR3 protein: CVAGTTPYEQYF
D gene: TRBD1; clone size: -; V gene: TRBV30; J gene: TRBJ1-2; CDR3 DNA: TGTGCCACGACCGGGAGGGGACAGGGCTTGTGGGGCTACACCTTC; CDR3 protein: CATTGRGQGLWGYTF
D gene: TRBD1; clone size: -; V gene: TRBV7-9; J gene: TRBJ2-1; CDR3 DNA: TGTGCCAGCAGCTTAATTTACGGGACAGGGGGTGGCGATGAGCAGTTCTTC; CDR3 protein: CASSLIYGTGGGDEQFF
D gene: -; clone size: -; V gene: TRBV2; J gene: TRBJ2-5; CDR3 DNA: TGTGCCAGCAGTCCCGGATGGACCCAGTACTTC; CDR3 protein: CASSPGWTQYF
D gene: -; clone size: -; V gene: TRBV5-6; J gene: TRBJ2-3; CDR3 DNA: TGTGCCAGCAGCTTGACGAGCACAGATACGCAGTATTTT; CDR3 protein: CASSLTSTDTQYF
D gene: -; clone size: once; V gene: TRBV7-9; J gene: TRBJ2-1; CDR3 DNA: TGTGCCAGCAGCCCCCCCCGCGGCAGGGGCGTCGATGAGCAGTTCTTC; CDR3 protein: CASSPPRGRGVDEQFF
D gene: -; clone size: -; V gene: TRBV5-1; J gene: TRBJ1-3; CDR3 DNA: TGCGCCAGCAGCGGAGGGGAATCTGGAAACACCATATATTTT; CDR3 protein: CASSGGESGNTIYF
D gene: -; clone size: -; V gene: TRBV10-1; J gene: TRBJ1-1; CDR3 DNA: TGCGCCAGCAGTCGTCAACCGAACACTGAAGCTTTCTTT; CDR3 protein: CASSRQPNTEAFF
D gene: -; clone size: -; V gene: TRBV6-1; J gene: TRBJ1-5; CDR3 DNA: TGTGCCAGCAGTCCCCAGGGACAACCCAATCAGCCCCAGCATTTT; CDR3 protein: CASSPQGQPNQPQHF
D gene: -; clone size: -; V gene: TRBV5-4; J gene: TRBJ2-3; CDR3 DNA: TGTGCCAGCAGCTTGGATCGGATTAGCGACGGCACAGATACGCAGTATTTT; CDR3 protein: CASSLDRISDGTDTQYF
D gene: -; clone size: -; V gene: TRBV10-1; J gene: TRBJ1-1; CDR3 DNA: TGCGCCAGCAGTGAGTTCTCCGGGAAGGGGAACACTGAAGCTTTCTTT; CDR3 protein: CASSEFSGKGNTEAFF
D gene: -; clone size: -; V gene: TRBV10-1; J gene: TRBJ2-4; CDR3 DNA: TGCGCCAGCAGTCCCGCTACAGGGCCCCCCAAAAACATTCAGTACTTC; CDR3 protein: CASSPATGPPKNIQYF
D gene: TRBD1; clone size: -; V gene: TRBV7-6; J gene: TRBJ2-2; CDR3 DNA: TGTGCCAGCAGCCTGGGACAGGGAGGTTACACCGGGGAGCTGTTTTTT; CDR3 protein: CASSLGQGGYTGELFF
D gene: TRBD1; clone size: -; V gene: TRBV9; J gene: TRBJ2-2; CDR3 DNA: TGTGCCAGCAGCGTGACAGGGGGTTTTACCGGGGAGCTGTTTTTT; CDR3 protein: CASSVTGGFTGELFF
D gene: TRBD1; clone size: once; V gene: TRBV5-1; J gene: TRBJ2-1; CDR3 DNA: TGCGCCAGCAGCTTGTCAGGACAGGGGTTGGGGAATGAGCAGTTCTTC; CDR3 protein: CASSLSGQGLGNEQFF
D gene: -; clone size: -; V gene: TRBV7-8; J gene: TRBJ2-1; CDR3 DNA: TGTGCCAGCAGCACGGACTACCTCAACAATGAGCAGTTCTTC; CDR3 protein: CASSTDYLNNEQFF
D gene: -; clone size: -; V gene: TRBV7-9; J gene: TRBJ2-5; CDR3 DNA: TGTGCCAGCAGCTTAGCGCCAGGCCAAAGGAGGGAGACCCAGTACTTC; CDR3 protein: CASSLAPGQRRETQYF
D gene: -; clone size: few; V gene: TRBV6-6; J gene: TRBJ1-5; CDR3 DNA: TGTGCCAGCCTAGCCCGACTGGGCAATCAGCCCCAGCATTTT; CDR3 protein: CASLARLGNQPQHF
D gene: TRBD1; clone size: once; V gene: TRBV2; J gene: TRBJ2-1; CDR3 DNA: TGTGCCAGCAGTGGATACAGGGGTCCCAATGAGCAGTTCTTC; CDR3 protein: CASSGYRGPNEQFF
D gene: -; clone size: -; V gene: TRBV10-1; J gene: TRBJ2-2; CDR3 DNA: TGCGCCAGCAGTGAACGTTGGGAAACCGGGGAGCTGTTTTTT; CDR3 protein: CASSERWETGELFF
D gene: TRBD2; clone size: once; V gene: TRBV4-1; J gene: TRBJ2-5; CDR3 DNA: TGCGCCAGCAGCCGAACCCACTATAGCGGGAGGGCCGGGGAGACCCAGTACTTC; CDR3 protein: CASSRTHYSGRAGETQYF
D gene: -; clone size: -; V gene: TRBV6-5; J gene: TRBJ2-7; CDR3 DNA: TGTGCCAGCAGTTACGGGTTAGGGGTAAAAGGGGACGAGCAGTACTTC; CDR3 protein: CASSYGLGVKGDEQYF
D gene: TRBD1; clone size: -; V gene: TRBV7-6; J gene: TRBJ2-2; CDR3 DNA: TGTGCCAGCAGCTTAGGGACAGGTCGGACCGGGGAGCTGTTTTTT; CDR3 protein: CASSLGTGRTGELFF
D gene: -; clone size: -; V gene: TRBV30; J gene: TRBJ2-7; CDR3 DNA: TGTGCCTGGAGCGCCTCTCCAAGGCAATACGAGCAGTACTTC; CDR3 protein: CAWSASPRQYEQYF
D gene: -; clone size: -; V gene: TRBV7-9; J gene: TRBJ2-1; CDR3 DNA: TGTGCCAGCAGCCCAACTTATTCTGAGGACAATGAGCAGTTCTTC; CDR3 protein: CASSPTYSEDNEQFF
D gene: TRBD1; clone size: -; V gene: TRBV11-2; J gene: TRBJ1-4; CDR3 DNA: TGTGCCAGCAGCTTAGTTCCCCGGGACAGGGGAGCTAATGAAAAACTGTTTTTT; CDR3 protein: CASSLVPRDRGANEKLFF
D gene: TRBD1; clone size: -; V gene: TRBV14; J gene: TRBJ2-7; CDR3 DNA: TGTGCCAGCAGCCACTTTGCCGGGACAGGGGTTTACGAGCAGTACTTC; CDR3 protein: CASSHFAGTGVYEQYF
D gene: -; clone size: few; V gene: TRBV7-9; J gene: TRBJ1-1; CDR3 DNA: TGTGCCAGCAGCTTCCCGGAGACTGAAGCTTTCTTT; CDR3 protein: CASSFPETEAFF
D gene: -; clone size: -; V gene: TRBV18; J gene: TRBJ2-2; CDR3 DNA: TGTGCCAGCTCACGATTGGGCGAGGTCATCGGGGAGCTGTTTTTT; CDR3 protein: CASSRLGEVIGELFF
D gene: -; clone size: -; V gene: TRBV18; J gene: TRBJ2-1; CDR3 DNA: TGTGCCAGCTCACCTGGACCAGGGTTGGGCACCACCCTGCAGTTCTTC; CDR3 protein: CASSPGPGLGTTLQFF